This T cell receptor beta chain was retrieved from a study of cytomegalovirus exposure and HLA in healthy donors. Background on the study: Genetic ancestry analysis placed 75% to 85% of the 410 or so donors that were genotyped in the Caucasian-associated cluster. Study results and limitations: TCR beta chains numbering roughly 150 were designated cytomegalovirus-associated. Likely technical artifact: a cluster of highly shared sequence variants. Later analysis showed TCR association rates varying by HLA locus, highest for DRB1 and lowest for HLA-C.

Germline V gives CDR1 PRHDT, CDR2 FYEKMQ (reference sequence). Trimming removed 6 bases at V and 2 bases at J, with 11 bases between. The length of the CDR3 is 15 residues. Use of 60 Vbeta and 13 Jbeta primers characterized the PCR. Clones were sequenced by immunoSEQ multiplex PCR, and TCRdb holds only the in-frame ones, with some missing. The table lists about 160,000 clones, 84% of them singletons. A remark on this clone: Its target is not known.

The material sequenced was PBMCs. The source of this sequence is a man under 40 in good health and CMV-seronegative. V gene TRBV13 combines with J gene TRBJ2-6; tentatively, D is TRBD1 (6 bases). DNA of the CDR3: TGTGCCAGCAGTCAGCACAGGGCTGGGGCCAACGTCCTGACTTTC. It encodes CASSQHRAGANVLTF.